Shown below are 11 T cell receptor beta chains from a single sample sequenced in a study of T cells in Graves' hyperthyroidism and ophthalmopathy. Amplification of TCR beta CDR3 regions used RNA as the template. With the HTBI primer set, the TCR CDR3 went through a first round of RT-PCR. TCRdb used MiXCR to reprocess the multiplex PCR reads, holding one entry per CDR3 protein. Among 550,000 to 600,000 distinct CDR3 sequences, about 45% were seen once, and the ten largest hold 15% to 20%. Sequencing was performed on peripheral blood or thyroid tissue (not recorded which). The receptors stem from an adult woman with Graves' disease, either hyperthyroidism or ophthalmopathy (not recorded which).

CDR3 in DNA: TGTGCCGCCAGACGTAACTATGGCTACACCTTC. It encodes CAARRNYGYTF. The chain uses TRBV10-3 and TRBJ1-2; D call uncertain. The germline V gene has CDR1 ENHRY and CDR2 SYGVKD. This CDR3 contains 11 residues. The V and J ends lost 11 bases and 1 base respectively, with 8 bases between them.

The gene calls are TRBV29-1 and TRBJ1-4, with unresolved D. Per germline, CDR1 SQVTM and CDR2 ANQGSEA. With 5 bases removed from V and 17 bases from J, the gap between germline ends came to 12 bases. CDR3 length equals 9 residues. In DNA, the CDR3 is TGCAGCGTTTCAGAGGCTCCTTTTTTT. This gives the protein CSVSEAPFF.

This clonotype occurred many times. The V and J genes are TRBV28 and TRBJ1-1, with 7 bases that match TRBD1. There are 17 residues in the CDR3. The germline V gene encodes CDR1 MDHEN and CDR2 SYDVKM. The J segment lost 4 bases and the V segment lost 6 bases, leaving 17 bases of the junction unmatched. The CDR3 region is CASSPSDREVWGTEAFF. DNA for the CDR3: TGTGCCAGCAGCCCTTCCGACAGGGAGGTGTGGGGCACTGAAGCTTTCTTT. The variable domain in full, with the rest retrieved from reference TRBV28 and TRBJ1-1, is DVKVTQSSRYLVKRTGEKVFLECVQDMDHENMFWYRQDPGLGLRLIYFSYDVKMKEKGDIPEGYSVSREKKERFSLILESASTNQTSMYLCASSPSDREVWGTEAFFGQGTRLTVV.

This clonotype was observed at least ten times. The J gene is TRBJ1-1, the V gene TRBV20-1; D unresolved. The CDR3 has 15 amino acids. CDR1 is DFQATT, CDR2 SNEGSKA, per germline (reference sequence). V was shortened by 2 bases and J by 0 bases, with 13 bases between the two germline ends. The CDR3 DNA reads as TGCAGTGCTAGATGGGCGGCAGCGTTGAACACTGAAGCTTTCTTT. It specifies CSARWAAALNTEAFF.

With respect to this clonotype: At one of its ends the junction is not consistent with the germline gene, which may arise from a read error. The J gene is TRBJ2-7, the V gene TRBV7-2, with 11 positions matching TRBD2. CDR1 and CDR2 from the germline V gene are SGHTA and FQGNSA. The CDR3 covers 14 residues. The CDR3 region is CAGSELAGEREQYF. As DNA, the CDR3 is TGTGCCGGCAGCGAACTAGCGGGGGAACGCGAGCAGTACTTC.

The gene calls are TRBV5-1 and TRBJ1-1, with D possibly TRBD1 on 5 matching bases. Germline lookup yields CDR1 SGHRS and CDR2 YFSETQ. The CDR3 length is 15 residues. V was shortened by 5 bases and J by 2 bases, with 16 bases between the two germline ends. The CDR3 sequence is CASSDPGTVNTEAFF. In DNA form, the CDR3 reads TGCGCCAGCAGTGACCCCGGGACGGTCAACACTGAAGCTTTCTTT.

In regard to this clonotype: A single base separates this from a much larger clone, so it may be a read error. The chain employs TRBV3-1 and TRBJ1-5; 9 bases are shared with TRBD1. Trimming cost V 1 base and J 2 bases; bases outside gene matches: 0. Germline values: CDR1 LGHDT, CDR2 YNNKEL (reference sequence). This CDR3 contains 15 residues. The DNA of the CDR3 is TGTGCCAGCAGCCAAGGGACAGGGGGCAATCAGCCCCAGCATTTT. Its protein product is CASSQGTGGNQPQHF.

This clonotype was observed many times. J is TRBJ2-5 and V is TRBV5-1, with D uncertain. Germline V lookup: CDR1 SGHRS, CDR2 YFSETQ. This CDR3 has 15 amino acids. The V and J ends lost 1 base and 3 bases respectively, with 13 bases between them. The CDR3 DNA is TGCGCCAGCAGCTTGACCAGGAGAATAGAAGAGACCCAGTACTTC. Translating it yields CASSLTRRIEETQYF.

J is TRBJ1-1 and V is TRBV14; D not certain. Germline-derived CDR1 and CDR2 are SGHDN and FVKESK. V was trimmed by 1 base and J by 2 bases, leaving 8 bases between them. CDR3 length: 14 amino acids. The CDR3 loop reads CASSQVNLNTEAFF. The DNA of the CDR3 is TGTGCCAGCAGCCAAGTAAACCTAAACACTGAAGCTTTCTTT.

This clonotype was found many times. CDR3 in amino acids: CASSQLLRSGPSGGYTF. The CDR3 coding sequence is TGCGCCAGCAGCCAACTCCTCCGTTCCGGGCCAAGTGGTGGCTACACCTTC. The rearrangement joins TRBV4-1 to TRBJ1-2; D uncertain. Germline CDR1 is MGHRA and CDR2 is YSYEKL. The CDR3 runs to 17 residues. Trimming stripped 2 bases from V and 7 bases from J, with 23 bases between.

The CDR3 nucleotides are TGTGCCAGCAGCAGGGGGCTCGGGACTGAAGCTTTCTTT. It yields the protein CASSRGLGTEAFF. The rearrangement links TRBV5-4 to TRBJ1-1, with 7 bases identical to TRBD1. This CDR3 comprises 13 residues. CDR1 is SGHNT and CDR2 is YYREEE in the germline V gene (reference sequence). The V segment lost 4 bases and the J segment 5 bases; nucleotides outside the gene matches: 5.